One and the same sample provided the 27 T cell receptor beta chains below, sequenced in a study of shared clonotypes between healthy human individuals. The assay was immunoSEQ multiplex PCR, and TCRdb's table has in-frame clones only and misses some. The data show about 2 million clones, about 95% seen once. Terminally differentiated effector memory CD45RA+ cells were excluded by CCR7 positive selection of CD45RO-negative cells. Sequencing was done on a sample of naive CD8+ T cells sorted from blood. All receptors come from a man aged 18 to 30 in good health.

This sequence joins TRBV7-2 and TRBJ1-2; D not resolved. The germline CDR1 and CDR2 sequences are SGHTA and FQGNSA. The CDR3 covers 14 residues. With 5 bases removed from V and 4 bases from J, the gap between germline ends came to 14 bases. The CDR3 DNA is TGTGCCAGCAGCGCAGAGACCAGAGCCTATGGCTACACCTTC. Its protein is CASSAETRAYGYTF.

As regards this clone: Different DNA sequences within this sample yield the same CDR3. The chain uses TRBV7-9 and TRBJ1-5, with D uncertain. This CDR3 comprises 14 residues. CDR1 is SEHNR and CDR2 is FQNEAQ in the germline V gene (reference sequence). V was cut by 1 base and J by 3 bases, with 7 bases left in between. This CDR3 reads CASSLDSSNQPQHF. The CDR3 DNA is TGTGCCAGCAGCTTAGACAGTTCCAATCAGCCCCAGCATTTT.

Only one count was recorded for this clone. Written as DNA, the CDR3 is TGCAGCGTTGAAGATCAAAACTCTGGGGCCAACGTCCTGACTTTC. Encoded protein: CSVEDQNSGANVLTF. V usage is TRBV29-1 and J usage is TRBJ2-6; the D is unclear. Germline V gives CDR1 SQVTM, CDR2 ANQGSEA. The germline V and J ends were trimmed by 0 bases and 0 bases, with 6 bases remaining between them. The CDR3 covers 15 residues.

J is TRBJ2-5 and V is TRBV7-6; D assignment may be TRBD1 or TRBD2 (5 bases each). Trimming shortened V by 4 bases and J by 4 bases, and 16 bases separated the two germline ends. The CDR3 sequence is 15 residues long. The germline V gene has CDR1 SGHVS and CDR2 FNYEAQ. CDR3: CASSSLLGVSETQYF. The CDR3 DNA sequence: TGTGCCAGCAGCTCGCTGCTGGGGGTATCAGAGACCCAGTACTTC.

As to this clone: A junction end diverges from the germline sequence, so it may reflect a read error. The J gene is TRBJ1-5, the V gene TRBV7-7, with TRBD1 matching 7 bases. Germline loops: CDR1 SSHAT, CDR2 FNYEAQ (reference sequence). This CDR3 is built from 20 residues. The CDR3 loop is CASSPQPSGQAGNSNQPQHF. DNA for the CDR3: TGTGCTAGCAGCCCGCAACCCTCCGGACAGGCGGGGAATAGCAATCAGCCCCAGCATTTT.

This clone has a single count. Different DNA sequences within this sample yield the same CDR3. The chain uses TRBV6-5 and TRBJ1-2; D is possibly TRBD1 (6 bases). CDR3 size: 15 residues. Trimming removed 0 bases at V and 3 bases at J, with 11 bases between. Per germline, CDR1 MNHEY and CDR2 SVGAGI. The CDR3 sequence is CASSYSSQGDYGYTF. In nucleotides, the CDR3 is TGTGCCAGCAGTTACTCGTCACAGGGTGACTATGGCTACACCTTC.

V usage is TRBV2 and J usage is TRBJ1-1; D not resolved. The CDR3 length is 11 residues. Germline V CDR1 and CDR2: SNHLY, FYNNEI. Trimming took 7 bases from V and 6 from J, leaving 9 bases between them. In nucleotides, the CDR3 is TGTGCCAGCAAGGAAGAACCTGAAGCTTTCTTT. It specifies CASKEEPEAFF.

The chain is built from TRBV5-1 and TRBJ2-1; 7 bases match TRBD2. Germline CDR1 is SGHRS and CDR2 is YFSETQ. The CDR3 is made up of 15 amino acids. Unmatched junction bases numbered 8, after V lost 0 bases and J lost 8 bases. The CDR3 spells CASSLGFGGGDEQFF. CDR3 DNA: TGCGCCAGCAGCTTGGGCTTCGGCGGGGGTGATGAGCAGTTCTTC.

The chain recombines TRBV6-1 with TRBJ2-1; 7 positions agree with TRBD2. Germline loops: CDR1 MNHNS, CDR2 SASEGT. Unmatched junction bases numbered 7, after V lost 6 bases and J lost 8 bases. The CDR3 is 13 amino acids. The CDR3 bases are TGTGCCAGCAGGAGGCGGGAGACCTATGAGCAGTTCTTC. It is translated as CASRRRETYEQFF.

In DNA form, the CDR3 reads TGTGCCAGCAGAGGTATGGGGTCCTCTGGAAACACCATATATTTT. Protein product: CASRGMGSSGNTIYF. The chain carries TRBV27 and TRBJ1-3; D gene unclear. The CDR3 runs 15 residues. Germline values: CDR1 MNHEY, CDR2 SMNVEV (reference sequence). Trimming removed 6 bases from V and 0 bases from J, with 12 bases in between.

The genes are TRBV19 and TRBJ1-2; D ambiguous. There are 15 residues in the CDR3. The germline V gene encodes CDR1 LNHDA and CDR2 SQIVND (reference sequence). Trimming cost V 4 bases and J 3 bases, with 15 bases left between them. CDR3 protein: CASSTTIDTHYGYTF. The CDR3 DNA follows: TGTGCCAGTAGTACGACGATAGACACCCACTATGGCTACACCTTC.

The CDR3 bases are TGTGCCAGCAGTTATGAGATGAACACTGAAGCTTTCTTT. Its translation is CASSYEMNTEAFF. The rearrangement links TRBV28 to TRBJ1-1; D uncertain. Germline CDR1 is MDHEN and CDR2 is SYDVKM. Trimming shortened V by 4 bases and J by 0 bases, and 6 bases separated the two germline ends. The CDR3 has 13 residues.

The rearrangement joins TRBV27 to TRBJ2-5; 9 bases are shared with TRBD1. The V and J ends lost 4 bases and 3 bases, in that order; junction bases with no gene match: 6. The CDR3 is 15 residues long. CDR1 and CDR2 from the germline V gene are MNHEY and SMNVEV (reference sequence). The CDR3: CASSYGGTGKETQYF. CDR3 DNA sequence: TGTGCCAGCAGTTATGGCGGGACAGGGAAAGAGACCCAGTACTTC.

On this clone: The same CDR3 can be traced to other DNA sequences in this sample. The chain combines TRBV6-4 with TRBJ2-3; the D is unclear. This CDR3 comprises 15 residues. Per germline, CDR1 MRHNA and CDR2 SNTAGT. Trimming took off 0 bases at V and 1 base at J, with 8 bases between the two ends. The CDR3 DNA sequence: TGTGCCAGCAGTGACTCGATAGGTGGCACAGATACGCAGTATTTT. It encodes CASSDSIGGTDTQYF.

The chain has TRBV5-4 and TRBJ2-1, with TRBD1 identical over 10 bases. The CDR3 covers 15 residues. V lost 4 bases to trimming and J lost 6 bases; unmatched junction nucleotides: 7. CDR1 is SGHNT, CDR2 YYREEE, per germline (reference sequence). The DNA for the CDR3 is TGTGCCAGCAGCCCGGGACAGGGGTGGATCAATGAGCAGTTCTTC. It yields the protein CASSPGQGWINEQFF.

V is TRBV7-9 and J is TRBJ2-7, with a weak D call TRBD1 (6 bases). The CDR3 totals 16 residues. CDR1 is SEHNR, CDR2 FQNEAQ, per germline (reference sequence). The V gene lost 3 bases and the J gene lost 4 bases, with 19 bases spanning the gap. The CDR3: CASSFEQGPESYEQYF. The CDR3 DNA reads TGTGCCAGCAGCTTTGAACAGGGACCCGAGTCTTACGAGCAGTACTTC.

This sequence joins TRBV2 and TRBJ2-1; D may be TRBD2 (5 bases). The CDR3 covers 14 residues. Germline CDR1 SNHLY, CDR2 FYNNEI. V was pared by 7 bases and J by 0 bases, with 10 bases between. The CDR3 DNA follows: TGTGCCAGCACACGTGGGAGCTCCTACAATGAGCAGTTCTTC. Protein: CASTRGSSYNEQFF.

The V call is TRBV4-1, the J call TRBJ2-7, with a weak D call TRBD2 (6 bases). CDR1 and CDR2 (germline): MGHRA, YSYEKL. V gave up 3 bases and J gave up 3 bases, with 12 bases separating them. The CDR3 covers 14 residues. The CDR3: CASSHSGTDYEQYF. Here the CDR3 DNA reads TGCGCCAGCAGCCACTCCGGGACTGACTACGAGCAGTACTTC.

The gene calls are TRBV4-1 and TRBJ2-7; 10 positions match TRBD2. The CDR3 covers 15 residues. V shed 5 bases and J 6 bases; nucleotides not matched to a gene: 10. Germline V CDR1 and CDR2: MGHRA, YSYEKL. The DNA of the CDR3 is TGCGCCAGCAGCTACGGGGCAGCGGGGGGGCGCGAGCAGTACTTC. The encoded protein is CASSYGAAGGREQYF.

The count of this clone is one. This same CDR3 is encoded by further DNA sequences in the sample. This chain connects TRBV7-2 to TRBJ2-3; the D gene is possibly TRBD2 (6 bases). Germline CDR1 reads SGHTA; CDR2 reads FQGNSA. V gave up 3 bases and J gave up 1 base, with 8 bases separating them. This CDR3 region has 14 residues. Here the CDR3 DNA reads TGTGCCAGCAGCTTTGGCGGGGGCACAGATACGCAGTATTTT. It translates to CASSFGGGTDTQYF.

Concerning this clone itself: Other DNA sequences from this sample encode an identical CDR3 as well. The chain couples TRBV6-1 to TRBJ2-1; 11 nucleotides agree with TRBD2. The CDR3 is 14 amino acids. Germline V lookup: CDR1 MNHNS, CDR2 SASEGT. The ends lost 6 bases at V and 3 bases at J; junction bases unmatched: 1. The CDR3 nucleotides are TGTGCCAGCAGGGGGACTAGCGGCTACAATGAGCAGTTCTTC. Residues: CASRGTSGYNEQFF.

The rearrangement uses TRBV9 and TRBJ2-7; D perhaps matches TRBD2 (6 bases). There are 16 residues in the CDR3. The V end lost 3 bases, the J end lost 7 bases, and 23 bases lay between the germline ends. CDR1 SGDLS and CDR2 YYNGEE come from the germline V gene. CDR3 in amino acids: CASSGKIGGLPQEQYF. CDR3 in DNA: TGTGCCAGCAGCGGAAAAATCGGGGGACTCCCCCAAGAGCAGTACTTC.

The J gene is TRBJ1-2, the V gene TRBV6-6; D remains unclear. The V end lost 5 bases, the J end lost 6 bases, and 19 bases lay between the germline ends. Germline-derived CDR1 and CDR2 are MNHNY and SVGAGI (reference sequence). This CDR3 is built from 15 residues. CDR3 bases: TGTGCCAGCAGTAAATTGAACGCCCCGGCCGATGGCTACACCTTC. It specifies CASSKLNAPADGYTF.

The rearrangement uses TRBV6-1 and TRBJ2-1, with unresolved D. The CDR3 is 14 amino acids. CDR1 is MNHNS and CDR2 is SASEGT in the germline V gene. The V and J ends lost 1 base and 1 base respectively, with 5 bases between them. CDR3 nucleotides: TGTGCCAGCAGTGAAGAACAGTCCTACAATGAGCAGTTCTTC. It is translated as CASSEEQSYNEQFF.

V and J are TRBV10-2 and TRBJ2-3; D is undetermined. CDR1 and CDR2 from the germline V gene are WSHSY and SAAADI. The CDR3 spans 12 residues. The V end was cut by 3 bases, the J end by 10 bases, with 11 bases between. CDR3 in amino acids: CASSDNGVSQYF. The CDR3 DNA sequence: TGCGCCAGCAGTGACAACGGCGTTTCGCAGTATTTT.

This sequence joins TRBV6-1 and TRBJ2-7, with TRBD1 as a possible D gene (5 bases). The germline V gene has CDR1 MNHNS and CDR2 SASEGT. V dropped 0 bases and J dropped 0 bases, with 15 bases sitting between them. The CDR3 is 17 amino acids. For the CDR3, the DNA is TGTGCCAGCAGTGAAGCGGAAAACAGGTTCTACTCCTACGAGCAGTACTTC. Residues: CASSEAENRFYSYEQYF.

This clone was detected once. The chain links TRBV4-1 to TRBJ2-7; D is ambiguous. The CDR3 loop spans 16 amino acids. Trimming took off 2 bases at V and 3 bases at J, with 17 bases between the two ends. Germline values: CDR1 MGHRA, CDR2 YSYEKL. The CDR3 DNA is TGCGCCAGCAGCCAAACTCCCGGGCGGACGAACTACGAGCAGTACTTC. Translation: CASSQTPGRTNYEQYF.